Given below is one T cell receptor (beta chain) in context. The data were obtained in a study of T cell changes during pregnancy in multiple sclerosis. Data came from immunoSEQ multiplex PCR; TCRdb stores just in-frame clones and leaves some out. The data hold under 150,000 clones, with approximately 96% observed a single time. The germline gives CDR1 LNHDA, CDR2 SQIVND (reference sequence). CDR3 length: 12 amino acids. V dropped 9 bases and J dropped 7; count of bases not matched to a gene: 5. The sequence was obtained from a female donor with multiple sclerosis, enrolled in a pregnancy study. The V and J genes are TRBV19 and TRBJ1-2; 10 bases are shared with TRBD1. The sample consisted of peripheral blood, taken after pregnancy. CDR3 region: CASGQGGGGYTF. The CDR3 nucleotides read TGTGCCAGCGGACAGGGGGGCGGTGGCTACACCTTC. The whole variable domain, filled in from reference TRBV19 and TRBJ1-2, reads DGGITQSPKYLFRKEGQNVTLSCEQNLNHDAMYWYRQDPGQGLRLIYYSQIVNDFQKGDIAEGYSVSREKKESFPLTVTSAQKNPTAFYLCASGQGGGGYTFGSGTRLTVV.